The T cell receptor beta chain under discussion was sequenced for a study of PD-L1 blockade in urothelial cancer. Study-wide context: Each patient had 0 to 3 earlier chemotherapy regimens. Median T cell yield per blood sample was about 150,000 cells. Findings and caveats of the study: Tumor-linked clones in blood grew more by 3 weeks in durable-benefit patients.

TCRdb's copy holds only in-frame clones and misses some; the assay was immunoSEQ multiplex PCR. The profile covers tens of thousands of clones, with less than 95% appearing a single time and roughly 0.9% taken by the ten largest. As regards this clone: Its matching antigen is unknown.

Trimming cost V 1 base and J 6 bases; bases outside gene matches: 10. Germline CDR1 and CDR2: SGHRS and YFSETQ. CDR3 length equals 16 residues. The sample's time point: peripheral blood 6 weeks after treatment start. The input for sequencing was PBMCs, taken around atezolizumab (anti-PD-L1) treatment. This chain joins TRBV5-1 and TRBJ2-1; TRBD1 agrees at 7 bases. This TCR came from a woman older than 75 with urothelial cancer. CDR3 in amino acids: CASSLLPAGGRNEQFF. In nucleotides, the CDR3 is TGCGCCAGCAGCTTGTTGCCAGCAGGGGGTCGCAATGAGCAGTTCTTC.